This T cell receptor beta chain was observed in a study of control samples from healthy donors and cancer patients. A single count supports this clone. Trimming left V 7 bases short and J 2 bases short, with 14 bases between. The germline CDR1 and CDR2 sequences are LNHDA and SQIVND (reference sequence). This CDR3 is built from 14 residues. Libraries were prepared by immunoSEQ multiplex PCR; TCRdb keeps only in-frame clonotypes and omits some of them. The sample carries 170,000 or so clones, over 85% recorded once. The sequence came from a young man in good health. The sequenced material came from blood. The rearrangement joins TRBV19 to TRBJ2-5; either TRBD1 or TRBD2 may supply D (5 bases each). CDR3 bases: TGTGCCAGTAATTGGGACGTAAATCAAGAGACCCAGTACTTC. As protein: CASNWDVNQETQYF. Complete variable domain (other parts from reference TRBV19 and TRBJ2-5): DGGITQSPKYLFRKEGQNVTLSCEQNLNHDAMYWYRQDPGQGLRLIYYSQIVNDFQKGDIAEGYSVSREKKESFPLTVTSAQKNPTAFYLCASNWDVNQETQYFGPGTRLLVL.